A selection of T cell receptor beta chains follows, all from one sample in a study of blood T cell repertoires in COVID-19. Clones were sequenced by immunoSEQ multiplex PCR, and TCRdb holds only the in-frame ones, with some missing. The table includes about 230,000 clones, about 86% detected once. Input material: peripheral blood. The receptor source for this set is a man in his forties with active or convalescent COVID-19. The CDR3 runs from the conserved cysteine through the conserved F or W. A D gene is named only where the DNA matches it firmly. Clone size is not always given. Where it is, it says once, few, many or a class for expanded clones.

V	D	size	J	CDR3	DNA
TRBV19	TRBD2	once	TRBJ2-5	CASRPWAGDYQETQYF	TGTGCCAGTAGGCCATGGGCGGGGGATTACCAAGAGACCCAGTACTTC
TRBV4-2	.	.	TRBJ1-4	CASSQEIGALNEKLFF	TGTGCCAGCAGCCAAGAAATAGGGGCCCTAAATGAAAAACTGTTTTTT
TRBV5-1	TRBD1	.	TRBJ1-4	CASSPTGEREKLFF	TGCGCCAGCAGCCCGACAGGGGAACGAGAAAAACTGTTTTTT
TRBV25-1	TRBD1	.	TRBJ2-2	CASSEWAGGRGELFF	TGTGCCAGCAGTGAATGGGCAGGGGGCAGAGGGGAGCTGTTTTTT
TRBV12-5	.	.	TRBJ2-2	CASGSNTGELFF	TGTGCTAGTGGATCAAACACCGGGGAGCTGTTTTTT
TRBV5-1	.	.	TRBJ2-1	CASTTGQYNEQFF	TGCGCCAGCACTACCGGACAGTACAATGAGCAGTTCTTC
TRBV5-5	.	.	TRBJ2-7	CASSLDGTFYEQYF	TGTGCCAGCAGCTTGGATGGCACCTTCTACGAGCAGTACTTC
TRBV19	.	.	TRBJ1-1	CASSIRPLAMNTEAFF	TGTGCCAGTAGTATTCGCCCGCTGGCAATGAACACTGAAGCTTTCTTT
TRBV6-5	.	.	TRBJ1-2	CASSPGGSHGYTF	TGTGCCAGCAGTCCGGGGGGCAGCCATGGCTACACCTTC
TRBV27	TRBD1	.	TRBJ1-1	CASHTGGAGNAEAFF	TGTGCCAGCCATACAGGGGGCGCAGGTAACGCTGAAGCTTTCTTT
TRBV5-1	TRBD2	.	TRBJ2-7	CASSLVAGGLTYEQYF	TGCGCCAGCAGCTTGGTAGCGGGGGGACTCACCTACGAGCAGTACTTC
TRBV3-1/TRBV3-2	TRBD1	.	TRBJ1-5	CASSRQGQIKYSNQPQHF	TGTGCCAGCAGCCGCCAGGGACAGATCAAGTATAGCAATCAGCCCCAGCATTTT
TRBV18	.	.	TRBJ1-3	CASSPPRNQGTGNTIYF	TGTGCCAGCTCACCACCGAGAAACCAGGGAACTGGAAACACCATATATTTT
TRBV10-2	TRBD2	.	TRBJ2-2	CASRTSGGGTGELFF	TGCGCCAGCAGGACTAGCGGGGGGGGCACCGGGGAGCTGTTTTTT
TRBV30	.	.	TRBJ1-4	CAWSVRSGRGEKLFF	TGTGCCTGGAGTGTACGTTCGGGGAGGGGCGAAAAACTGTTTTTT
TRBV5-4	TRBD2	few	TRBJ2-2	CASSLSGTSGYTGELFF	TGTGCCAGCAGCTTATCCGGGACTAGCGGATACACCGGGGAGCTGTTTTTT
TRBV5-1	TRBD1	.	TRBJ1-1	CASFGTGPTEAFF	TGCGCCAGCTTTGGGACAGGGCCCACTGAAGCTTTCTTT
TRBV28	.	.	TRBJ2-4	CAGSSPARYENIQYF	TGTGCCGGCAGTTCCCCAGCCAGGTACGAAAACATTCAGTACTTC
TRBV4-2	.	once	TRBJ1-1	CASSQDPRATEAFF	TGTGCCAGCAGCCAAGATCCCAGGGCCACTGAAGCTTTCTTT
TRBV18	.	.	TRBJ1-1	CASSPTQETEAFF	TGTGCCAGCTCACCGACCCAGGAAACTGAAGCTTTCTTT
TRBV3-1/TRBV3-2	TRBD1	.	TRBJ1-2	CASSQGAGGAYYGYTF	TGTGCCAGCAGCCAAGGTGCAGGGGGCGCGTACTATGGCTACACCTTC
TRBV12-5	TRBD2	.	TRBJ2-7	CASGPQVGLAGAHEQYF	TGTGCTAGTGGCCCACAGGTAGGACTAGCGGGAGCGCACGAGCAGTACTTC
TRBV24-1	TRBD1	.	TRBJ2-7	CATSGQGSYEQYF	TGTGCCACAAGCGGACAGGGATCCTACGAGCAGTACTTC
TRBV7-2	TRBD2	few	TRBJ2-2	CASSPGTSGGAGTGELFF	TGTGCCAGCAGCCCCGGGACTAGCGGGGGGGCTGGGACCGGGGAGCTGTTTTTT
TRBV7-8	TRBD1	.	TRBJ1-5	CASSLEGQGSNQPQHF	TGTGCCAGCAGCTTAGAGGGACAGGGGAGCAATCAGCCCCAGCATTTT
TRBV6-6	.	.	TRBJ1-2	CASSYAGGLSYGYTF	TGTGCCAGCAGTTACGCGGGAGGGTTATCCTATGGCTACACCTTC